The 31 T cell receptor beta chains listed next were all sequenced from one sample in a study of cytomegalovirus exposure and HLA in healthy donors. Assay: immunoSEQ multiplex PCR; the TCRdb copy retains only in-frame clones and omits some. The sample records about 130,000 clones, about 90% being singletons. The sample was PBMCs. The source of these receptors is a man younger than 40 in good health and CMV-seronegative.

The V call is TRBV5-1, the J call TRBJ2-1; a weak D match, TRBD1 (6 bases). Looked up from germline, CDR1 is SGHRS and CDR2 is YFSETQ. Trimming shortened V by 4 bases and J by 7 bases, and 21 bases separated the two germline ends. This CDR3 contains 16 residues. The CDR3 is CASSPIGQPLQNEQFF. The CDR3 bases are TGCGCCAGCAGCCCCATTGGACAGCCCCTACAGAATGAGCAGTTCTTC.

In this sample, this clone turned up a few times. The CDR3 here is CASSLSSGNREQYF. CDR3 sequence (DNA): TGTGCCAGCAGCTTGTCTAGCGGGAATAGAGAGCAGTACTTC. The chain recombines TRBV5-4 with TRBJ2-7; 9 bases agree with TRBD2. CDR3 length: 14 residues. J was trimmed by 7 bases and V by 1 base; bases with no gene match: 6. Germline assignment: CDR1 SGHNT and CDR2 YYREEE (reference sequence).

The rearrangement joins TRBV7-2 to TRBJ2-7, with D perhaps matching TRBD1 (5 bases). The length of the CDR3 is 16 residues. Trimming cost V 2 bases and J 0 bases, with 14 bases left between them. Germline V gene sequence: CDR1 SGHTA, CDR2 FQGNSA. The CDR3 is CASSLIAGKSSYEQYF. The CDR3, as DNA: TGTGCCAGCAGCTTAATAGCAGGGAAGAGCTCCTACGAGCAGTACTTC.

This chain joins TRBV2 and TRBJ2-3, with a possible D match to TRBD2 (5 bases). V lost 7 bases, J lost 4 bases, and 18 bases lay in between. The CDR3 covers 15 residues. Looked up from germline, CDR1 is SNHLY and CDR2 is FYNNEI. The CDR3 region has the DNA TGTGCCAGCACCAAAGCGGAGACTCCTTCAGATACGCAGTATTTT. Its translation is CASTKAETPSDTQYF. Based on the CDR3 plus reference TRBV2 and TRBJ2-3, the full variable domain is EPEVTQTPSHQVTQMGQEVILRCVPISNHLYFYWYRQILGQKVEFLVSFYNNEISEKSEIFDDQFSVERPDGSNFTLKIRSTKLEDSAMYFCASTKAETPSDTQYFGPGTRLTVL.

The chain recombines TRBV5-6 with TRBJ2-1; 7 positions agree with TRBD2. The CDR3 length is 14 residues. Germline V gives CDR1 SGHDT, CDR2 YYEEEE. Trimming at V came to 3 bases and at J to 4 bases, leaving 4 bases not matched to a gene. CDR3 protein: CASSWASGYNEQFF. The CDR3 DNA follows: TGTGCCAGCAGCTGGGCTAGCGGATACAATGAGCAGTTCTTC.

A few counts support this clone. One junction end disagrees with the germline gene, perhaps due to a read error. This sequence joins TRBV15 and TRBJ2-3, with 8 bases fitting TRBD1. Germline loops: CDR1 LNHNV, CDR2 YYDKDF (reference sequence). The CDR3 spans 15 residues. The CDR3 sequence: CATSGEAGGADTQYF. The DNA for the CDR3 is TGTGCCACCAGCGGAGAGGCAGGGGGCGCAGATACGCAGTATTTT.

The genes are TRBV9 and TRBJ2-2, with 7 bases fitting TRBD1. CDR3 size: 15 residues. J lost 7 bases, V lost 0 bases, and 6 bases had no gene match. In germline, CDR1 is SGDLS, CDR2 YYNGEE. This chain's CDR3 is CASSVALTGVGELFF. CDR3 nucleotides: TGTGCCAGCAGCGTAGCCCTCACAGGGGTCGGGGAGCTGTTTTTT.

CDR3 sequence (DNA): TGCGCCAGCAGCCCCTCCCTAATGACAGGGGCTGGCTACACCTTC. Protein product: CASSPSLMTGAGYTF. The V call is TRBV5-1, the J call TRBJ1-2, with 8 positions matching TRBD1. The V gene's germline CDR1 is SGHRS and CDR2 YFSETQ. The J segment lost 7 bases and the V segment lost 4 bases, leaving 12 bases of the junction unmatched. The CDR3 is 15 residues long.

This clone showed up just a few times. This chain uses TRBV2 with TRBJ1-6; a possible D gene is TRBD1 (5 bases). CDR1 and CDR2 from the germline V gene are SNHLY and FYNNEI. The CDR3 is made up of 15 amino acids. V gave up 3 bases and J gave up 5 bases, with 11 bases separating them. The CDR3 region is CASSDGASNNSPLHF. As DNA, the CDR3 is TGTGCCAGCAGTGATGGGGCGTCCAATAATTCACCCCTCCACTTT.

The V and J genes are TRBV12-5 and TRBJ2-2; tentative D call: TRBD2 (5 bases). Trimming stripped 4 bases from V and 6 bases from J, with 12 bases between. CDR3 size: 14 residues. In germline, CDR1 is LGHNT, CDR2 FRNRAP. The CDR3 here is CASGSISEAGELFF. The CDR3 DNA sequence: TGTGCTAGTGGTTCGATATCGGAGGCCGGGGAGCTGTTTTTT.

The chain uses TRBV15 and TRBJ1-6; 7 bases line up with TRBD1. The germline V gene has CDR1 LNHNV and CDR2 YYDKDF (reference sequence). This CDR3 contains 15 residues. With 2 bases clipped from V and 7 bases from J, the junction kept 5 bases outside the gene matches. The CDR3 DNA is TGTGCCACCAGCAGACAAAGACAGGGCAATTCACCCCTCCACTTT. Translated, it gives CATSRQRQGNSPLHF.

The chain joins TRBV5-4 to TRBJ2-6; 8 bases match TRBD1. The CDR3 spans 19 residues. Looked up from germline, CDR1 is SGHNT and CDR2 is YYREEE (reference sequence). J gave up 3 bases and V 5 bases, and 16 bases lay outside the gene matches. CDR3: CASSSGRTGFRGGANVLTF. The CDR3 nucleotides are TGTGCCAGCAGTTCAGGCCGGACAGGGTTCCGAGGTGGGGCCAACGTCCTGACTTTC.

The chain links TRBV9 to TRBJ2-7; 7 bases agree with TRBD2. The CDR3 totals 15 residues. Trimming removed 5 bases from V and 0 bases from J; junction bases left unmatched: 8. The V gene's germline CDR1 is SGDLS and CDR2 YYNGEE. For the CDR3, the DNA is TGTGCCAGCAGTGCGAGCGGGATCCCCTCCTACGAGCAGTACTTC. Translated: CASSASGIPSYEQYF.

This clone appeared a single time. The chain employs TRBV5-5 and TRBJ1-1, with D maybe TRBD1 (6 bases). Per germline, CDR1 SGHKS and CDR2 YYEKEE (reference sequence). The CDR3 has 16 amino acids. The V end was cut by 5 bases, the J end by 0 bases, with 17 bases between. The DNA for the CDR3 is TGTGCCAGCAGTAAGGGCTTGGCAGGGGTGAACACTGAAGCTTTCTTT. Amino acids: CASSKGLAGVNTEAFF.

This chain connects TRBV19 to TRBJ2-7; D is unresolved. From germline, CDR1 is LNHDA and CDR2 SQIVND (reference sequence). The germline V and J ends were trimmed by 3 bases and 2 bases, with 11 bases remaining between them. The CDR3 runs to 14 residues. The CDR3 nucleotides read TGTGCCAGTAGTATTGTCGACACCACCTACGAGCAGTACTTC. Its translation is CASSIVDTTYEQYF.

The J gene is TRBJ2-7, the V gene TRBV5-1, with D perhaps matching TRBD2 (5 bases). The CDR3 totals 14 residues. The V gene's germline CDR1 is SGHRS and CDR2 YFSETQ. V lost 7 bases and J 3 bases, leaving 17 bases between the germline ends. Written as DNA, the CDR3 is TGCGCCAGCCGAGGGAGTACTCCGAACTACGAGCAGTACTTC. Its translation is CASRGSTPNYEQYF.

This clone was counted many times. The chain uses TRBV6-1 and TRBJ2-2, with a possible D match to TRBD1 (6 bases). V lost 4 bases and J 4 bases, leaving 16 bases between the germline ends. This CDR3 has 16 amino acids. Germline CDR1 is MNHNS and CDR2 is SASEGT. CDR3 DNA: TGTGCCAGCAGTGTTGCACAGGGAGTGGGCACCGGGGAGCTGTTTTTT. This encodes CASSVAQGVGTGELFF.

The rearrangement joins TRBV5-1 to TRBJ2-7; 9 bases are a match to TRBD1. This CDR3 contains 17 residues. Germline V gene lookup returns CDR1 SGHRS and CDR2 YFSETQ. The trim removed 2 bases at V and 6 bases at J, leaving 15 bases unmatched. The CDR3 reads CASSFFYMGQGSLEQYF. In DNA form, the CDR3 reads TGCGCCAGCAGCTTTTTTTACATGGGACAGGGTTCCCTCGAGCAGTACTTC. Based on the CDR3 plus reference TRBV5-1 and TRBJ2-7, the full variable domain is KAGVTQTPRYLIKTRGQQVTLSCSPISGHRSVSWYQQTPGQGLQFLFEYFSETQRNKGNFPGRFSGRQFSNSRSEMNVSTLELGDSALYLCASSFFYMGQGSLEQYFGPGTRLTVT.

The rearrangement links TRBV30 to TRBJ1-5; D unclear. V lost 3 bases to trimming and J lost 7 bases, with 13 bases between them. CDR3 length equals 13 residues. Germline lookup yields CDR1 GTSNPN and CDR2 SVGIG (reference sequence). CDR3 sequence reads: CAWSQLGMQPQHF. CDR3 DNA sequence: TGTGCCTGGAGCCAACTCGGTATGCAGCCCCAGCATTTT.

The genes are TRBV7-2 and TRBJ1-3, with D uncertain. CDR3 length equals 13 residues. Germline V CDR1 and CDR2: SGHTA, FQGNSA. Between the trimmed V and J ends, which lost 5 bases and 9 bases, there was a span of 14 bases. Here the CDR3 reads CASSRLVGGTIYF. The CDR3 DNA follows: TGTGCCAGCAGCCGGCTAGTCGGTGGCACCATATATTTT. Looking up the rest from reference TRBV7-2 and TRBJ1-3 gives the full variable domain: GAGVSQSPSNKVTEKGKDVELRCDPISGHTALYWYRQSLGQGLEFLIYFQGNSAPDKSGLPSDRFSAERTGGSVSTLTIQRTQQEDSAVYLCASSRLVGGTIYFGEGSWLTVV.

The CDR3 DNA follows: TGTGCCATCGTTGAGCCTACCGGGGAGCTGTTTTTT. It specifies CAIVEPTGELFF. The chain recombines TRBV27 with TRBJ2-2; no reliable D call. The CDR3 runs 12 residues. V gave up 10 bases and J gave up 5 bases, with 11 bases separating them. Germline V CDR1 and CDR2: MNHEY, SMNVEV (reference sequence).

This chain joins TRBV2 and TRBJ2-7; 8 nucleotides align to TRBD2. Germline CDR1 SNHLY, CDR2 FYNNEI. The CDR3 contains 14 residues. V lost 6 bases to trimming and J lost 3 bases; unmatched junction nucleotides: 7. CDR3 region: CASRVTSAGYEQYF. In nucleotides, the CDR3 is TGTGCCAGCAGGGTGACTAGCGCAGGCTACGAGCAGTACTTC.

V usage is TRBV5-1 and J usage is TRBJ2-3; unclear D gene. The CDR3 consists of 15 residues. CDR1 and CDR2 from the germline V gene are SGHRS and YFSETQ. V lost 3 bases and J lost 3, with 14 bases in between. The CDR3 spells CASSSSDISTDTQYF. The CDR3, as DNA: TGCGCCAGCAGCTCCTCAGATATTTCTACAGATACGCAGTATTTT.

This chain links TRBV2 with TRBJ1-5; D is undetermined. V was clipped by 4 bases and J by 4 bases, with 5 bases between them. Germline V lookup: CDR1 SNHLY, CDR2 FYNNEI. This CDR3 region has 12 residues. CDR3: CASSAPNQPQHF. The CDR3 region has the DNA TGTGCCAGCAGTGCCCCGAATCAGCCCCAGCATTTT.

The chain joins TRBV7-2 to TRBJ2-5, with TRBD2 matching 7 bases. This CDR3 is 16 amino acids long. J was trimmed by 5 bases and V by 2 bases; bases with no gene match: 11. In germline, CDR1 is SGHTA, CDR2 FQGNSA. The CDR3 DNA reads TGTGCCAGCAGCTTACGGGCTCCGAGGGAGGGGGAGACCCAGTACTTC. This translates into CASSLRAPREGETQYF.

The J gene is TRBJ2-2, the V gene TRBV19; TRBD2 agrees at 7 bases. The CDR3 loop spans 16 amino acids. CDR1 and CDR2 (germline): LNHDA, SQIVND (reference sequence). The trim removed 5 bases at V and 2 bases at J, leaving 8 bases unmatched. CDR3 DNA sequence: TGTGCCAGTAGTGACTCCGGGACTATTAACACCGGGGAGCTGTTTTTT. This translates into CASSDSGTINTGELFF. Looking up the rest from reference TRBV19 and TRBJ2-2 gives the full variable domain: DGGITQSPKYLFRKEGQNVTLSCEQNLNHDAMYWYRQDPGQGLRLIYYSQIVNDFQKGDIAEGYSVSREKKESFPLTVTSAQKNPTAFYLCASSDSGTINTGELFFGEGSRLTVL.

A few counts support this clone. The rearrangement links TRBV6-5 to TRBJ2-1; tentatively, D is TRBD2 (6 bases). Germline V lookup: CDR1 MNHEY, CDR2 SVGAGI. The CDR3 covers 15 residues. V was trimmed by 3 bases and J by 8 bases, leaving 17 bases between them. DNA for the CDR3: TGTGCCAGCAGTTATTTAACGGGGGTGGGCGATGAGCAGTTCTTC. Its protein product is CASSYLTGVGDEQFF.

The V call is TRBV11-2, the J call TRBJ1-3; no firm D call. The germline CDR1 and CDR2 sequences are SGHAT and FQNNGV. The ends were cut back, 2 bases at V and 8 bases at J, with 16 bases in the middle. The CDR3 consists of 15 residues. CDR3 nucleotides: TGTGCCAGCAGCTTATGGTCACAGAGCGGATACACCATATATTTT. It yields the protein CASSLWSQSGYTIYF.

The chain links TRBV29-1 to TRBJ2-7, with TRBD1 identical over 10 bases. V shed 0 bases and J 2 bases; nucleotides not matched to a gene: 1. Germline V gives CDR1 SQVTM, CDR2 ANQGSEA. The CDR3 runs to 14 residues. DNA of the CDR3: TGCAGCGTTGAAGATGGGACAGGGGCCTACGAGCAGTACTTC. The encoded protein is CSVEDGTGAYEQYF.

The rearrangement joins TRBV5-1 to TRBJ2-5; D remains unclear. The CDR3 runs to 13 residues. Germline CDR1 SGHRS, CDR2 YFSETQ. V shed 1 base and J shed 5 bases, with 9 bases lying between them. DNA for the CDR3: TGCGCCAGCAGCTTGAGCGTACTGGAGACCCAGTACTTC. Translated, it gives CASSLSVLETQYF.

This rearrangement joins TRBV30 to TRBJ1-4; D is possibly TRBD1 (6 bases). Trimming took off 5 bases at V and 7 bases at J, with 20 bases between the two ends. Per the germline V gene, CDR1 is GTSNPN and CDR2 is SVGIG (reference sequence). The CDR3 sequence is 15 residues long. The CDR3 loop reads CAWRGGGLRVEKLFF. The CDR3 DNA reads TGTGCCTGGCGAGGGGGGGGCCTACGGGTTGAAAAACTGTTTTTT. Using reference TRBV30 and TRBJ1-4 for the parts outside the CDR3, the full variable domain is SQTIHQWPATLVQPVGSPLSLECTVEGTSNPNLYWYRQAAGRGLQLLFYSVGIGQISSEVPQNLSASRPQDRQFILSSKKLLLSDSGFYLCAWRGGGLRVEKLFFGSGTQLSVL.